These 8 T cell receptor beta chains were all obtained from the same sample, sequenced in a study of cytomegalovirus exposure and HLA in healthy donors. Clones were sequenced by immunoSEQ multiplex PCR, and TCRdb holds only the in-frame ones, with some missing. The sample contains some 180,000 clones, 80% to 90% of which appear only once. The source material was PBMCs. These receptors were obtained from a woman in her thirties in good health and CMV-seronegative.

This clone was counted between two and nine times. The rearrangement uses TRBV5-4 and TRBJ2-7; the D is unclear. The germline V gene encodes CDR1 SGHNT and CDR2 YYREEE (reference sequence). The ends were cut back, 0 bases at V and 4 bases at J, with 8 bases in the middle. The CDR3 has 13 residues. The CDR3 protein is CASSLVTSYEQYF. CDR3 sequence (DNA): TGTGCCAGCAGCTTGGTAACCAGTTACGAGCAGTACTTC.

V and J are TRBV7-2 and TRBJ2-1; TRBD1 agrees at 7 bases. CDR1 and CDR2 from the germline V gene are SGHTA and FQGNSA. V was pared by 0 bases and J by 6 bases, with 8 bases of the junction left unmatched. CDR3 size: 16 residues. CDR3 bases: TGTGCCAGCAGCTTAGCGGGACAGTGGGTTGGCAATGAGCAGTTCTTC. Its protein is CASSLAGQWVGNEQFF.

This sequence joins TRBV19 and TRBJ1-2, with TRBD1 as a possible D gene (5 bases). The V gene lost 0 bases and the J gene lost 5 bases, with 13 bases spanning the gap. The CDR3 spans 15 residues. The germline CDR1 and CDR2 sequences are LNHDA and SQIVND (reference sequence). The CDR3 sequence is CASSIEVGQGYGYTF. The CDR3 nucleotides are TGTGCCAGTAGTATAGAGGTCGGACAAGGGTATGGCTACACCTTC.

This chain links TRBV2 with TRBJ2-1; D gene unclear. Trimming left V 2 bases short and J 12 bases short, with 5 bases between. Germline loops: CDR1 SNHLY, CDR2 FYNNEI. The CDR3 totals 10 residues. CDR3 sequence reads: CASSEIGQFF. CDR3 nucleotide sequence: TGTGCCAGCAGTGAAATCGGGCAGTTCTTC.

The chain combines TRBV28 with TRBJ2-7, with TRBD2 as a possible D gene (5 bases). Trimming took 5 bases from V and 7 from J, leaving 12 bases between them. Per the germline V gene, CDR1 is MDHEN and CDR2 is SYDVKM. The CDR3 is 12 amino acids. CDR3 sequence: CASSPPTGEQYF. The CDR3 region has the DNA TGTGCCAGCAGTCCCCCGACGGGAGAGCAGTACTTC.

The chain carries TRBV19 and TRBJ2-2; the D gene is possibly TRBD2 (6 bases). Between the trimmed V and J ends, which lost 6 bases and 6 bases, there was a span of 11 bases. CDR1 is LNHDA and CDR2 is SQIVND in the germline V gene (reference sequence). The CDR3 consists of 13 residues. CDR3 sequence: CASSSGGAGELFF. The DNA of the CDR3 is TGTGCCAGTAGCTCGGGCGGGGCCGGGGAGCTGTTTTTT. The full variable domain, its missing parts supplied by reference TRBV19 and TRBJ2-2, is DGGITQSPKYLFRKEGQNVTLSCEQNLNHDAMYWYRQDPGQGLRLIYYSQIVNDFQKGDIAEGYSVSREKKESFPLTVTSAQKNPTAFYLCASSSGGAGELFFGEGSRLTVL.

The chain carries TRBV28 and TRBJ1-4; maybe TRBD1 (6 bases). The CDR3 has 14 residues. Trimming cost V 7 bases and J 8 bases, with 17 bases left between them. CDR1 MDHEN and CDR2 SYDVKM come from the germline V gene. The CDR3 is CASTLGGAREKLFF. The CDR3 region has the DNA TGTGCCAGCACCTTGGGGGGGGCGCGCGAAAAACTGTTTTTT.

The chain links TRBV7-9 to TRBJ1-1; 8 bases fit TRBD1. CDR3 size: 14 residues. Trimming at V came to 3 bases and at J to 3 bases, leaving 3 bases not matched to a gene. Germline V CDR1 and CDR2: SEHNR, FQNEAQ (reference sequence). The CDR3 nucleotides are TGTGCCAGCAGCTTCAAGGACAGGGACACTGAAGCTTTCTTT. It codes for CASSFKDRDTEAFF.